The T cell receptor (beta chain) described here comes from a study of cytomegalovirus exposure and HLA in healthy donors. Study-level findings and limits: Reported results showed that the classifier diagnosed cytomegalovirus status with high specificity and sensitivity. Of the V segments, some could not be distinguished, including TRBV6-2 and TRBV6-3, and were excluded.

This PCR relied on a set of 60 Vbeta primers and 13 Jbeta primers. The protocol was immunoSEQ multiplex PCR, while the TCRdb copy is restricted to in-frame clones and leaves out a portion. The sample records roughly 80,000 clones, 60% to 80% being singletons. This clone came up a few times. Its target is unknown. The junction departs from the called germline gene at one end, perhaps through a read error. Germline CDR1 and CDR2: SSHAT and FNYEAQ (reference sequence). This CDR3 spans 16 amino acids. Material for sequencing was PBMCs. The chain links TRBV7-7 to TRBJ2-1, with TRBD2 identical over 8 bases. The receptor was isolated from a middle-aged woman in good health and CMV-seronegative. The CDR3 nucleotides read TGTGCTAGCAGCTTATCCCCGGGGGGGCTTATCAATGAGCAGTTCTTC. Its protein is CASSLSPGGLINEQFF.